The clone carrying this T cell receptor beta chain was seen only a few times. This sample is drawn from a study of blood T cell repertoires in COVID-19. Overall study context: T cells, B-cell-depleted T cells, or PBMCs supplied cDNA or gDNA.

This CDR3 contains 20 residues. Data came from immunoSEQ multiplex PCR; TCRdb stores just in-frame clones and leaves some out. This sample has some 240,000 clones, with 84% found just once. Sample: peripheral blood. The V gene is TRBV12-1, the J gene TRBJ2-1; the table's D call, TRBD2, was not checked against the DNA. TRBV12-1 is a pseudogene locus. The clonotype was recovered from a man aged 50-59 years with active or convalescent COVID-19. CDR3: CASSFVSPHSGLAGYNEQFF. In DNA, the CDR3 is TGTGCCAGCAGCTTCGTTTCGCCCCACTCGGGACTAGCGGGGTACAATGAGCAGTTCTTC.